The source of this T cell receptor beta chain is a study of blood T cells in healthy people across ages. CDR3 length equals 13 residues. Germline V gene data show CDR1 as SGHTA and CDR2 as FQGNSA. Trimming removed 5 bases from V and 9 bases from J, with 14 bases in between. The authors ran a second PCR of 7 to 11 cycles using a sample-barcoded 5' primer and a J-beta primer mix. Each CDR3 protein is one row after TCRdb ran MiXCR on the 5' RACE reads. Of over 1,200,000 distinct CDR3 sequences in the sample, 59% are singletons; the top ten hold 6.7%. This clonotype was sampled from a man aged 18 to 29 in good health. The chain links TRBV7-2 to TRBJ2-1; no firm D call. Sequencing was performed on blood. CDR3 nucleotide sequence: TGTGCCAGCAGCCCCGCCCCAGCGAGTGAGCAGTTCTTC. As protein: CASSPAPASEQFF.